Each of the 23 T cell receptor beta chains below was sequenced from the same sample in a study of blood T cell repertoires in COVID-19. Clones were sequenced by immunoSEQ multiplex PCR, and TCRdb holds only the in-frame ones, with some missing. This table has some 110,000 clones, 87% appearing once. The specimen sequenced was peripheral blood. These receptors were collected from a human donor in a cohort sampled during active COVID-19.

The V call is TRBV7-9, the J call TRBJ2-7; no clear D gene. Trimming took off 5 bases at V and 0 bases at J, with 8 bases between the two ends. Germline V gives CDR1 SEHNR, CDR2 FQNEAQ (reference sequence). This CDR3 has 13 amino acids. The CDR3: CASSPLSSYEQYF. The CDR3, as DNA: TGTGCCAGCAGCCCACTTAGCTCCTACGAGCAGTACTTC.

The chain carries TRBV27 and TRBJ2-7; 12 bases align to TRBD1. The germline V gene encodes CDR1 MNHEY and CDR2 SMNVEV (reference sequence). The CDR3 spans 14 residues. The J segment lost 6 bases and the V segment lost 6 bases, leaving 6 bases of the junction unmatched. The CDR3 is CASSTGTGGAEQYF. The CDR3, as DNA: TGTGCCAGCAGCACCGGGACAGGGGGCGCCGAGCAGTACTTC.

This chain links TRBV9 with TRBJ2-1; TRBD2 matches at 10 bases. The V segment lost 0 bases and the J segment 8 bases; nucleotides outside the gene matches: 8. The CDR3 sequence is 16 residues long. Germline V gives CDR1 SGDLS, CDR2 YYNGEE. The CDR3: CASSVAPAGGLDEQFF. CDR3 nucleotides: TGTGCCAGCAGCGTAGCTCCAGCGGGAGGGCTAGATGAGCAGTTCTTC.

This chain links TRBV19 with TRBJ1-6; TRBD1 is a possible D gene (5 bases). This CDR3 is built from 15 residues. Germline lookup yields CDR1 LNHDA and CDR2 SQIVND (reference sequence). V dropped 3 bases and J dropped 5 bases, with 11 bases sitting between them. The DNA of the CDR3 is TGTGCCAGTAGTATTGGGGCAGCCCATAATTCACCCCTCCACTTT. It yields the protein CASSIGAAHNSPLHF.

The chain combines TRBV6-5 with TRBJ2-3; 10 nucleotides line up with TRBD1. Germline trimming cut 6 bases from V and 2 bases from J; bases unmatched to any gene: 5. Looked up from germline, CDR1 is MNHEY and CDR2 is SVGAGI. This CDR3 spans 15 amino acids. CDR3 bases: TGTGCCAGCAGCATAGGGACAGGGGACACAGATACGCAGTATTTT. Protein product: CASSIGTGDTDTQYF.

The chain uses TRBV7-2 and TRBJ2-5; the match to TRBD1 covers 12 bases. This CDR3 region has 17 residues. Germline values: CDR1 SGHTA, CDR2 FQGNSA. V trimming: 1 base; J trimming: 7 bases; junction bases outside the gene matches: 10. The CDR3 bases are TGTGCCAGCAGCTTAGGCGGGACAGGGGGCTCGCTGGGGACCCAGTACTTC. Encoded protein: CASSLGGTGGSLGTQYF.

The chain carries TRBV5-1 and TRBJ2-7, with TRBD1 identical over 8 bases. V lost 0 bases to trimming and J lost 8 bases; unmatched junction nucleotides: 10. Per germline, CDR1 SGHRS and CDR2 YFSETQ. The CDR3 has 15 residues. The chain's CDR3 is CASSLALGTGLQQYF. CDR3 bases: TGCGCCAGCAGCTTGGCCCTCGGGACAGGCTTGCAGCAGTACTTC.

The gene calls are TRBV11-2 and TRBJ1-1, with 7 bases matching TRBD1. Germline values: CDR1 SGHAT, CDR2 FQNNGV. The trim removed 4 bases at V and 5 bases at J, leaving 10 bases unmatched. This CDR3 region has 15 residues. CDR3 loop: CASSSPETGKTEAFF. In DNA, the CDR3 is TGTGCCAGCAGCTCACCTGAGACAGGGAAAACTGAAGCTTTCTTT.

Details on this clone: At one end, the junction sequence differs from germline, possibly due to a read error. The chain joins TRBV7-7 to TRBJ2-3, with 8 bases identical to TRBD2. The CDR3 is 16 residues long. Germline V lookup: CDR1 SSHAT, CDR2 FNYEAQ (reference sequence). The CDR3 loop is CASSLSDGGAWDTQYF. The CDR3 DNA follows: TGTGCTAGCAGCTTATCTGACGGGGGGGCCTGGGATACGCAGTATTTT.

V usage is TRBV5-5 and J usage is TRBJ2-5, with 7 positions matching TRBD2. Germline lookup yields CDR1 SGHKS and CDR2 YYEKEE (reference sequence). CDR3 size: 15 residues. Trimming removed 1 base from V and 2 bases from J; junction bases left unmatched: 5. The CDR3, as DNA: TGTGCCAGCAGCTTGCTCCTAGCGGTACAAGAGACCCAGTACTTC. Its translation: CASSLLLAVQETQYF.

This sequence joins TRBV28 and TRBJ2-7; 7 nucleotides agree with TRBD1. CDR3 length equals 14 residues. V was clipped by 5 bases and J by 0 bases; unmatched bases: 4. Germline V CDR1 and CDR2: MDHEN, SYDVKM. The CDR3: CASSQQGPSYEQYF. CDR3 nucleotides: TGTGCCAGCAGTCAACAGGGGCCCTCCTACGAGCAGTACTTC. The whole variable domain, filled in from reference TRBV28 and TRBJ2-7, reads DVKVTQSSRYLVKRTGEKVFLECVQDMDHENMFWYRQDPGLGLRLIYFSYDVKMKEKGDIPEGYSVSREKKERFSLILESASTNQTSMYLCASSQQGPSYEQYFGPGTRLTVT.

The J gene is TRBJ1-1, the V gene TRBV30; D gene uncertain. Between the trimmed V and J ends, which lost 4 bases and 5 bases, there was a span of 8 bases. The germline V gene has CDR1 GTSNPN and CDR2 SVGIG (reference sequence). The CDR3 is made up of 11 amino acids. DNA of the CDR3: TGTGCCTGGACTAAGAATACTGAAGCTTTCTTT. Encoded protein: CAWTKNTEAFF.

The chain joins TRBV14 to TRBJ1-2, with 7 positions matching TRBD1. Germline values: CDR1 SGHDN, CDR2 FVKESK. The V segment lost 0 bases and the J segment 1 base; nucleotides outside the gene matches: 8. The CDR3 runs to 17 residues. The CDR3 protein is CASSQDPSGTVNYGYTF. The CDR3 DNA follows: TGTGCCAGCAGCCAAGATCCCTCGGGGACAGTTAACTATGGCTACACCTTC.

As for this clone: The junction departs from the called germline gene at one end, perhaps through a read error. This rearrangement joins TRBV7-7 to TRBJ2-1; no clear D gene. CDR1 is SSHAT, CDR2 FNYEAQ, per germline (reference sequence). The CDR3 spans 15 residues. The CDR3 nucleotides read TGTGCTAGCAGCTTAGATATCCAGGTGGGCAATGAGCAGTTCTTC. This encodes CASSLDIQVGNEQFF.

This sequence joins TRBV27 and TRBJ2-7; D uncertain. The length of the CDR3 is 13 residues. V lost 0 bases and J 5 bases, leaving 8 bases between the germline ends. Germline V CDR1 and CDR2: MNHEY, SMNVEV (reference sequence). The CDR3 DNA sequence: TGTGCCAGCAGTTTATCGCCGAGAAACGAGCAGTACTTC. This sequence encodes CASSLSPRNEQYF.

The chain is built from TRBV6-5 and TRBJ2-5; possible D gene TRBD1, 6 bases. The CDR3 is made up of 13 amino acids. V gave up 8 bases and J gave up 4 bases, with 14 bases separating them. Germline V gives CDR1 MNHEY, CDR2 SVGAGI. CDR3 DNA: TGTGCCAGCGCACGGACAGAAGGAGAGACCCAGTACTTC. This gives the protein CASARTEGETQYF.

The chain joins TRBV27 to TRBJ2-5, with D tentatively TRBD2 (6 bases). The CDR3 runs 14 residues. CDR1 and CDR2 from the germline V gene are MNHEY and SMNVEV (reference sequence). V was trimmed by 5 bases and J by 2 bases, leaving 12 bases between them. In nucleotides, the CDR3 is TGTGCCAGCAGTCCCTTACTAGCACAAGAGACCCAGTACTTC. Protein: CASSPLLAQETQYF.

This clone was detected once. The CDR3 here is CASSLRGQGGSYNEQFF. CDR3 nucleotide sequence: TGTGCCAGCAGCCTTAGGGGACAGGGGGGCTCCTACAATGAGCAGTTCTTC. The genes are TRBV6-4 and TRBJ2-1; 11 nucleotides align to TRBD1. Germline loops: CDR1 MRHNA, CDR2 SNTAGT. Trimming removed 6 bases from V and 0 bases from J; junction bases left unmatched: 7. The CDR3 covers 17 residues.

This rearrangement joins TRBV24-1 to TRBJ1-5; possibly TRBD1 for D (6 bases). Trimming took off 2 bases at V and 1 base at J, with 20 bases between the two ends. Germline loops: CDR1 KGHDR, CDR2 SFDVKD. The CDR3 consists of 19 residues. The CDR3 nucleotides are TGTGCCACCAGTGATTCCCGCAGTGCAGGGGTAGGGAGCAATCAGCCCCAGCATTTT. Encoded protein: CATSDSRSAGVGSNQPQHF.

This clone was observed a few times. The chain has TRBV19 and TRBJ2-5; TRBD2 aligns across 9 bases. CDR3 length: 16 residues. The trim removed 4 bases at V and 6 bases at J, leaving 12 bases unmatched. In germline, CDR1 is LNHDA, CDR2 SQIVND (reference sequence). CDR3 region: CASSTSGGGGRKTQYF. The DNA for the CDR3 is TGTGCCAGTAGTACCTCCGGCGGGGGGGGCAGAAAGACCCAGTACTTC.

V is TRBV28 and J is TRBJ2-3; D call uncertain. In germline, CDR1 is MDHEN, CDR2 SYDVKM. The CDR3 runs 14 residues. V dropped 8 bases and J dropped 1 base, with 13 bases sitting between them. Written as DNA, the CDR3 is TGTGCCAGCGCCGGTCACCAGGGCACAGATACGCAGTATTTT. Translating gives CASAGHQGTDTQYF.

V and J are TRBV11-3 and TRBJ2-7; 7 nucleotides align to TRBD2. Germline lookup yields CDR1 SGHNT and CDR2 YENEEA. Germline trimming cut 5 bases from V and 0 bases from J; bases unmatched to any gene: 7. The CDR3 runs 15 residues. CDR3 in amino acids: CASSTRLAGSYEQYF. The CDR3 DNA reads as TGTGCCAGCAGCACCCGACTAGCTGGCTCCTACGAGCAGTACTTC.

This clone has only one observation. This chain uses TRBV7-8 with TRBJ2-1, with D perhaps TRBD2 (5 bases). Germline-derived CDR1 and CDR2 are SGHVS and FQNEAQ. The length of the CDR3 is 15 residues. Trimming cost V 1 base and J 4 bases, with 11 bases left between them. This chain's CDR3 is CASSLGERTYNEQFF. CDR3 DNA: TGTGCCAGCAGCTTAGGGGAGCGGACTTACAATGAGCAGTTCTTC. Supplemented by reference TRBV7-8 and TRBJ2-1, the full variable domain reads GAGVSQSPRYKVAKRGQDVALRCDPISGHVSLFWYQQALGQGPEFLTYFQNEAQLDKSGLPSDRFFAERPEGSVSTLKIQRTQQEDSAVYLCASSLGERTYNEQFFGPGTRLTVL.